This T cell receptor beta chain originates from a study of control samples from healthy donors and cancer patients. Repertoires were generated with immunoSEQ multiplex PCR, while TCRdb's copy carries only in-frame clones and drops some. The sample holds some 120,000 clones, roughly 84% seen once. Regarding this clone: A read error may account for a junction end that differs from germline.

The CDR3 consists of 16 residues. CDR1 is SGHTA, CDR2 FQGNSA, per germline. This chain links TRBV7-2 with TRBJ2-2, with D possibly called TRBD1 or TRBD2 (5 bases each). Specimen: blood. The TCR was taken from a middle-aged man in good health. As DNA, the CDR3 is TGTGCCAGCAGCCTAGCTGGGACCTCTTCGACCGGGGAGCTGTTTTTT. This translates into CASSLAGTSSTGELFF.